The rows below give T cell receptor beta chains drawn from one sample of a study of tumor-infiltrating lymphocytes in primary liver carcinoma. TCRdb processed the multiplex PCR reads anew with MiXCR; each CDR3 protein has one entry. Among about 320,000 distinct CDR3 sequences, 65% were seen once, and the ten largest hold roughly 8.6%. The sample was peripheral blood. The source of these receptors is a man in his forties with primary liver carcinoma and hepatitis B virus infection. Each CDR3 is given with its conserved first and last residue. The D gene is left open where the match is weak. Size values are once, few and many counts, or a class for expanded clones, and some rows have none.

d_call clone_size j_call v_call cdr3_nt cdr3_aa
- few TRBJ1-1 TRBV5-1 TGCGCCAGCAGCACTGGGTATCTGAACACTGAAGCTTTCTTT CASSTGYLNTEAFF
- - TRBJ2-1 TRBV11-2 TGTACCAGCAACTCTCCTTCAGGGGTCAATGAGCAGTTCTTC CTSNSPSGVNEQFF
- many TRBJ2-3 TRBV12-3/TRBV12-4 TGTGCCAGCAGCTTAGGGGGTAGGGCAGATACGCAGTATTTT CASSLGGRADTQYF
TRBD2 - TRBJ2-7 TRBV29-1 TGCAGCGTCGAGACTAGCGGGAGGTATGGGGAGCAGTACTTC CSVETSGRYGEQYF
- many TRBJ2-6 TRBV29-1 TGCAGCGTTGAAGGTGGTAGCTCTGGGGCCAACGTCCTGACTTTC CSVEGGSSGANVLTF
- - TRBJ2-1 TRBV30 TGTGCCTGGAGTGTATTGAGATTAGGTGAGCAGTTCTTC CAWSVLRLGEQFF
- - TRBJ1-2 TRBV7-9 TGTGCCAGCAACCTGAGCAGGGAGTCCTCCTATGGCTACACCTTC CASNLSRESSYGYTF
- few TRBJ1-2 TRBV11-1 TGTGCCAACAGCTTAGACGGTGGAGATGGCTACACCTTC CANSLDGGDGYTF
TRBD2 - TRBJ2-3 TRBV5-1 TGCGCCAGCAGCTTCGCTAGCGGCGGGAGCACAGATACGCAGTATTTT CASSFASGGSTDTQYF
- - TRBJ2-7 TRBV14 TGTGCCAGGAGCCTGGGGTCCTACGAGCAGTACTTC CARSLGSYEQYF
- - TRBJ2-7 TRBV11-1 TGTGCCAACAGCTTAGGGCCGGCGTGTGAAAGCTCCTACGAGCAGTATTTC CANSLGPACESSYEQYF
TRBD2 once TRBJ2-1 TRBV29-1 TGCAACGTCGGACTAGCGGGAGGGTTCTACGATGAGCAGATCTTC CNVGLAGGFYDEQIF
- - TRBJ2-5 TRBV5-1 TGCGCCAGCAGCTTGTTCACAGAAGAGACCCAGTACTTC CASSLFTEETQYF
- many TRBJ2-3 TRBV4-1 TGCGCCAGCGCCGGGGCAGATACGCAGTATTTT CASAGADTQYF
- - TRBJ2-2 TRBV5-1 TGCGCCAGCAGCATCGCCCTAGGAACCGGGGAGCTGTTTTTT CASSIALGTGELFF
- - TRBJ2-1 TRBV11-2 TGTGCCAGCAGCTTATACTCCCTAGCAGAATTTAAGAAAGGGCGTTATGAGCAATTCTTC CASSLYSLAEFKKGRYEQFF
- many TRBJ1-4 TRBV29-1 TGCAGCGTGGGGGGAGGGGGAGGAGAAAAACTGTTTTTT CSVGGGGGEKLFF
TRBD2 many TRBJ2-1 TRBV11-2 TGTGCCAGCGGCCAACTAGCGGAAAGAAATGAGCAGTTCTTC CASGQLAERNEQFF
- once TRBJ2-1 TRBV11-1 TGTGCCTGCAGTGACTCTAGCCCATCCTACGACGAGCAGTTCTTC CACSDSSPSYDEQFF
- few TRBJ2-7 TRBV10-3 TGTGCCATCAGTGATTTATTTGCTGGCGGGCAGTACTTC CAISDLFAGGQYF
TRBD2 many TRBJ2-5 TRBV6-2/TRBV6-3 TGTGCCAGCGGGGCGGGAGTGGAGACCCAGTACTTC CASGAGVETQYF
- few TRBJ2-7 TRBV6-6 TGTGCCAGCAGGGGGGGGGGGCAAAAGTACGAGCAGTACTTT CASRGGGQKYEQYF
- - TRBJ1-2 TRBV5-4 TGTGCCAGCATCCCGCCGGGGAGGAACTATGGCTACACATTC CASIPPGRNYGYTF
TRBD2 many TRBJ2-3 TRBV29-1 TGCAGCGTTGATGGTCGGGAGGGCCTCCATACAGATACGCAGTATTTT CSVDGREGLHTDTQYF
- - TRBJ2-4 TRBV5-6 TGTGCCAGCAGCTTGCAGGGCCTAGCCAAAAGCATTCAGTACTTC CASSLQGLAKSIQYF
- - TRBJ1-5 TRBV5-4 TGTGCCAGCAGCTTGGGTGTAGGGGATCAGCCCCAGCATTTT CASSLGVGDQPQHF
- - TRBJ2-7 TRBV29-1 TGCAGCGCAACCGGGACGTGGAGGGGAGAGCAGTACTTC CSATGTWRGEQYF
- - TRBJ1-4 TRBV28 TGTGCCAGCGCCCGGACGGATTATGATGCAACTAATGAAAAACTGTTTTTT CASARTDYDATNEKLFF
TRBD2 - TRBJ2-5 TRBV14 TGTGCTAGCAGGCAATGGGGGGGGTCCCAAGAGACCCAGTACTTC CASRQWGGSQETQYF